This T cell receptor beta chain is drawn from a study of Ad26.COV2.S vaccination and SARS-CoV-2 variants. The method was immunoSEQ multiplex PCR; TCRdb's version includes in-frame clones alone and lacks a portion of them. The sample consists of roughly 320,000 clones, about 86% of them appearing once. This clone came up a few times. Antigen specificity is unknown. The CDR3 has 16 residues. Germline V gene data show CDR1 as SGDLS and CDR2 as YYNGEE. Trimming took off 4 bases at V and 4 bases at J, with 21 bases between the two ends. Study outcomes and limitations: Vaccine recipients and placebo recipients showed similar non-spike TCR breadth.

This sample's treatment: 19 received Ad26.COV2.S at low or high dose, single or two shots; 5 received placebo; per-sample allocation not given. Samples analyzed were those drawn on day 63 after the first vaccine or placebo injection. The receptor's source is a person between 18 and 60 years old who received the Ad26.COV2.S COVID-19 vaccine or a placebo. The sample in question was peripheral blood, obtained in a trial of Ad26.COV2.S vaccine versus placebo. The chain combines TRBV9 with TRBJ2-7; D remains ambiguous. CDR3 nucleotide sequence: TGTGCCAGCAGCCCAACCACTAACGGACGGATATACGAGCAGTACTTC. Protein product: CASSPTTNGRIYEQYF.